The present T cell receptor (beta chain) was sequenced within a study of blood T cell repertoires in COVID-19. In the study overall: Acute and convalescent COVID-19 samples came from the United States, Italy and Spain.

Clones were read by immunoSEQ multiplex PCR, and TCRdb kept only the in-frame ones, dropping some. The data hold 110,000 to 150,000 clones, with less than 80% observed a single time. Trimming cost V 2 bases and J 5 bases; bases outside gene matches: 8. CDR1 SGHRS and CDR2 YFSETQ come from the germline V gene. CDR3 length: 15 amino acids. The chain combines TRBV5-1 with TRBJ2-5, with 8 bases matching TRBD2. Sequenced material: peripheral blood. This receptor was identified in a man aged 60 to 69 with acute or convalescent COVID-19. CDR3: CASSLDGRGSETQYF. In nucleotides, the CDR3 is TGCGCCAGCAGCTTAGACGGGAGGGGATCGGAGACCCAGTACTTC.